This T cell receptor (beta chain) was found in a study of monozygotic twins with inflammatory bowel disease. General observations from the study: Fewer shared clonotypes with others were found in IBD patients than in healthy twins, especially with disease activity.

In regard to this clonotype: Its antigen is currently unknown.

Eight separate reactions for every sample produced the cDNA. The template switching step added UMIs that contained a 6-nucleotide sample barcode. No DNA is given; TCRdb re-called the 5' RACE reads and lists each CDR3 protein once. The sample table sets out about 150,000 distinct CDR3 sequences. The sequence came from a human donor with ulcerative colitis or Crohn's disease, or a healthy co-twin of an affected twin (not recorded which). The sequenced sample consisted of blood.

CDR3 region: CASSSRGEGTDTQYF. The chain links TRBV5-6 to TRBJ2-3; TCRdb selects TRBD2, and the lack of DNA leaves this call unchecked. CDR3 length: 15 amino acids. The germline CDR1 and CDR2 sequences are SGHDT and YYEEEE.